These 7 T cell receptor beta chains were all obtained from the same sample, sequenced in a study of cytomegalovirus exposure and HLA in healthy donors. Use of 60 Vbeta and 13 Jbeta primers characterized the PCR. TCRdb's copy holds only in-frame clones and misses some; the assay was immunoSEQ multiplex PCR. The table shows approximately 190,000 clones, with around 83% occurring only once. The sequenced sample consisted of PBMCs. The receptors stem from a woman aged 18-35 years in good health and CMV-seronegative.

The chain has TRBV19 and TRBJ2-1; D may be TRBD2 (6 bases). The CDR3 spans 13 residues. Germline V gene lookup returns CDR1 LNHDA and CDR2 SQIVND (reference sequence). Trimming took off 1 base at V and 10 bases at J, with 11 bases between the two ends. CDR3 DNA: TGTGCCAGTAGTATAGTGGTGGAGGGGGAGCAGTTCTTC. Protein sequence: CASSIVVEGEQFF.

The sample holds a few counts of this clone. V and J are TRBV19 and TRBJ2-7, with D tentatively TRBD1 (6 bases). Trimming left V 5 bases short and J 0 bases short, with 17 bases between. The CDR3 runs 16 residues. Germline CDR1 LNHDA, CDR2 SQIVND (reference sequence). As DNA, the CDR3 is TGTGCCAGTAGTGTAACCGGGACACTAGTCTCCTACGAGCAGTACTTC. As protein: CASSVTGTLVSYEQYF.

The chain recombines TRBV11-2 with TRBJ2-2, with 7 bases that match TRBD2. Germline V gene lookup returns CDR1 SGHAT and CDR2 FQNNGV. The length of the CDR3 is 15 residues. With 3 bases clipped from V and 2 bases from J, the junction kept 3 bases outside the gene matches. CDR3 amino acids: CASSLLAVNTGELFF. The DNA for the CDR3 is TGTGCCAGCAGCTTGCTAGCGGTAAACACCGGGGAGCTGTTTTTT.

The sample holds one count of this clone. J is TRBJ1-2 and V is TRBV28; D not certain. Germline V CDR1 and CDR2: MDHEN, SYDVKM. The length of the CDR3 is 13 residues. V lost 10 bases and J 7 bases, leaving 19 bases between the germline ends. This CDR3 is CATHASGVFGYTF. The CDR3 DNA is TGTGCCACCCATGCGAGCGGGGTTTTTGGCTACACCTTC.

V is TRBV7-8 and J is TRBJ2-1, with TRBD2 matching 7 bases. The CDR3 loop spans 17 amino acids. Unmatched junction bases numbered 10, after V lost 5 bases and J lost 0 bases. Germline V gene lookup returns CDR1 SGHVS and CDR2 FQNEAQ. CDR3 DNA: TGTGCCAGCAGCCCACGACCCCTAGCGGACTCCTACAATGAGCAGTTCTTC. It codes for CASSPRPLADSYNEQFF.

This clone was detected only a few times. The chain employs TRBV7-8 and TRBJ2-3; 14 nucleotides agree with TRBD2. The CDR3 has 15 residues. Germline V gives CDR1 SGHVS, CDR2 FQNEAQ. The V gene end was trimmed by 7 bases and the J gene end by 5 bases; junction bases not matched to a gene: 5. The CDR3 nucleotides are TGTGCCAGCACCAGCGGGACTAGCGGGGGAGATACGCAGTATTTT. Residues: CASTSGTSGGDTQYF.

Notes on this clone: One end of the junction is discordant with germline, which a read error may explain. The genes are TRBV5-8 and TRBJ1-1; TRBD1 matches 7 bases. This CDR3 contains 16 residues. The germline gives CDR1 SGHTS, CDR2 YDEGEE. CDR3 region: CASSRYLTGYGTKAFF. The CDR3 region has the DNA TGTGCCAGCAGCCGATATTTGACAGGGTATGGCACTAAAGCTTTCTTT.